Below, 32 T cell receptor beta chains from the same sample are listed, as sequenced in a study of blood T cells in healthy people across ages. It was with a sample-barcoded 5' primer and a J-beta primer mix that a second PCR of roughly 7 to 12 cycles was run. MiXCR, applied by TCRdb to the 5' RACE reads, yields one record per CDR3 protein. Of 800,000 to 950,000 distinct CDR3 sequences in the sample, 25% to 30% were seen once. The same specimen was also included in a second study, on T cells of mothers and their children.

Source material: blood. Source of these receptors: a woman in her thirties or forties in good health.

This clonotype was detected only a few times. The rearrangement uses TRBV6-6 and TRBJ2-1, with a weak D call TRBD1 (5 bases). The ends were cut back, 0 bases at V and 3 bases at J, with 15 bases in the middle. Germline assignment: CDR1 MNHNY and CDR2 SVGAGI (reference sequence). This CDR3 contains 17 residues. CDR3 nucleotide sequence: TGTGCCAGCAGTTACTCTCGTGGGCAGGGTCTCTACAATGAGCAGTTCTTC. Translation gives CASSYSRGQGLYNEQFF.

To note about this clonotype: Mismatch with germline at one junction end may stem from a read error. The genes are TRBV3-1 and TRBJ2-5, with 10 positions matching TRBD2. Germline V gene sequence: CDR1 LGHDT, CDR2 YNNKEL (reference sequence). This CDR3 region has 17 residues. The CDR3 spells CASNQDRGLARQETQYF. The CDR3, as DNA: TGTGCCAGCAACCAAGATCGGGGACTAGCGAGACAAGAGACCCAGTACTTC.

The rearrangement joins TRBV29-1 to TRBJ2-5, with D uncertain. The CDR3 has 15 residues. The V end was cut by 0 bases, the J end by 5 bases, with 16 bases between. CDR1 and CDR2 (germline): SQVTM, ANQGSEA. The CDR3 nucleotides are TGCAGCGTTGAAGATTTGGCAAGACTTTTGGAGACCCAGTACTTC. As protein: CSVEDLARLLETQYF.

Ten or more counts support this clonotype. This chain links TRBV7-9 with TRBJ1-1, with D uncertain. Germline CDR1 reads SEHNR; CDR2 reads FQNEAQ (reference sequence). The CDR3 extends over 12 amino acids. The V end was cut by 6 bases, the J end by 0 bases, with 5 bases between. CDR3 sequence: CASRDLNTEAFF. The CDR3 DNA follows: TGTGCCAGCAGAGACTTGAACACTGAAGCTTTCTTT.

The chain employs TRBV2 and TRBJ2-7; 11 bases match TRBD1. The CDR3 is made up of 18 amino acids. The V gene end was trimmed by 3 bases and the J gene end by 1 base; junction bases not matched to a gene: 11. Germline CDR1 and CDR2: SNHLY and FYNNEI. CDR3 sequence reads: CASSDNTSGTGGSYEQYF. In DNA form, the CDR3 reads TGTGCCAGCAGTGATAACACTTCTGGGACAGGGGGTTCCTACGAGCAGTACTTC.

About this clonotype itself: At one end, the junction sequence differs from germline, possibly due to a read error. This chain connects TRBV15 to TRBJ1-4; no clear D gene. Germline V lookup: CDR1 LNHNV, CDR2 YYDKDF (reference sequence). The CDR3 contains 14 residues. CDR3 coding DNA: TGTGCCACCAGCAGAGTCCAGAGGCGGGAAAAACGGTTTTTT. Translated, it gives CATSRVQRREKRFF.

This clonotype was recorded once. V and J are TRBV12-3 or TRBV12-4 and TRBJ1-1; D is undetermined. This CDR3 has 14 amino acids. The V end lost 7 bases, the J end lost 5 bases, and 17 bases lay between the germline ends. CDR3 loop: CASTPEGFRTEAFF. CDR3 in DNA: TGTGCCAGCACCCCCGAGGGATTTCGAACTGAAGCTTTCTTT.

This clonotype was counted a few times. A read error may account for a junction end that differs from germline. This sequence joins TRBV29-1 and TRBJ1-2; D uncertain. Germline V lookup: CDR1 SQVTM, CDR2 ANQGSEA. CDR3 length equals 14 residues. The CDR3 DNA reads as TGCAACGTTGAAGTGGTGGCGAAGAGCTATGGCTACACCTTC. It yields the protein CNVEVVAKSYGYTF.

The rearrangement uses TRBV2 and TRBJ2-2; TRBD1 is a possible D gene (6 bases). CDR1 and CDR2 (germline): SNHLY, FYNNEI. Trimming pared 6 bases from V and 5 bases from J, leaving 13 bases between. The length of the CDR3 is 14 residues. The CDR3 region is CASSPGDSTGELFF. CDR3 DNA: TGTGCCAGCAGCCCAGGGGATAGTACCGGGGAGCTGTTTTTT.

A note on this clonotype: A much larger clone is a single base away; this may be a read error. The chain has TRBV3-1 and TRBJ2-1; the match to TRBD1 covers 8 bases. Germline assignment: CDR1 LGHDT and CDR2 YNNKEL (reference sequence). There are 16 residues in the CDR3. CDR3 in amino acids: CASSPLGQVTYNGQFF. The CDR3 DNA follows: TGTGCCAGCAGCCCCCTGGGACAGGTAACCTACAATGGGCAGTTCTTC.

CDR3 DNA: TGTGCCAGCAGTTACGCCCCCCCGCAAAGCGAGCAGTACTTC. This encodes CASSYAPPQSEQYF. V is TRBV6-5 and J is TRBJ2-7, with no clear D. CDR1 MNHEY and CDR2 SVGAGI come from the germline V gene. V lost 2 bases to trimming and J lost 6 bases, with 14 bases between them. The CDR3 totals 14 residues.

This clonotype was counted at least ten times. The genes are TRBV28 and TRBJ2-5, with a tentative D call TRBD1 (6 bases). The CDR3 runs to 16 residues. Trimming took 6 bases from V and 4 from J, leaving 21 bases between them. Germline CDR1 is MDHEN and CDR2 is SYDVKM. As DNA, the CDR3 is TGTGCCAGCAGCCTTCGACCTTCAGGGGAGCGAGAGACCCAGTACTTC. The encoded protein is CASSLRPSGERETQYF.

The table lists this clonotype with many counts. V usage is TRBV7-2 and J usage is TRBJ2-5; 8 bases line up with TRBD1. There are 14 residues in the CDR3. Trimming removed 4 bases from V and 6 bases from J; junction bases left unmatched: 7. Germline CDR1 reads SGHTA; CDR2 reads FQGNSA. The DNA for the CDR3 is TGTGCCAGCAGCTCCGACAGGGGTTCGAAGACCCAGTACTTC. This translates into CASSSDRGSKTQYF.

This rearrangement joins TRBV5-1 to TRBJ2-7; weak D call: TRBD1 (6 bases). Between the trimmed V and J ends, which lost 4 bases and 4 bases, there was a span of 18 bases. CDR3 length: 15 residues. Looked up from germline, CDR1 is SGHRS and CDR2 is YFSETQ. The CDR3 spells CASSPRLGQMYEQYF. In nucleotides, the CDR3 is TGCGCCAGCAGCCCGAGACTCGGACAGATGTACGAGCAGTACTTC.

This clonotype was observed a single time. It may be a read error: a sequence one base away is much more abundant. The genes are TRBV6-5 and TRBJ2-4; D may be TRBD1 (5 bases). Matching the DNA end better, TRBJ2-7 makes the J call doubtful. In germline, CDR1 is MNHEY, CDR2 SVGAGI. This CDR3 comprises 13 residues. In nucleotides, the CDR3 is TGTGTCAGCAGAAAACAGGTCTACTACGAGCAGTACTTC. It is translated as CVSRKQVYYEQYF.

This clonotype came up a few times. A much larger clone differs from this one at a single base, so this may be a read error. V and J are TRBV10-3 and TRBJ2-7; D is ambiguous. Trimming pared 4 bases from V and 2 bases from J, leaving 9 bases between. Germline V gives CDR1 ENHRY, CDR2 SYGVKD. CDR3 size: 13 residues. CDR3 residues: CAISVFRTYEQYF. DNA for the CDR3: TGTGCCATCAGTGTGTTCCGCACCTACGAGCAGTACTTC.

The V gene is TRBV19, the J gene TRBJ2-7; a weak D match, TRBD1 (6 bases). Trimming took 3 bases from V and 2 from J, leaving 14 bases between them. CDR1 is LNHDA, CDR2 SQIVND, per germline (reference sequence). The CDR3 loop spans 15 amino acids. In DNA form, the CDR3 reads TGTGCCAGTAGTATTCGGTGGGGGCCAACCTACGAGCAGTACTTC. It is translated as CASSIRWGPTYEQYF.

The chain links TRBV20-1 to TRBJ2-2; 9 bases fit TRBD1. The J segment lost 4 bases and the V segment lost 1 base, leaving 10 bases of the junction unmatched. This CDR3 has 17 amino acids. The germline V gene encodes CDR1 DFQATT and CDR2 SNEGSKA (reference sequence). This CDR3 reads CSARVPGQGSGTGELFF. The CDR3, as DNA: TGCAGTGCTAGAGTTCCCGGACAGGGGAGCGGCACCGGGGAGCTGTTTTTT.

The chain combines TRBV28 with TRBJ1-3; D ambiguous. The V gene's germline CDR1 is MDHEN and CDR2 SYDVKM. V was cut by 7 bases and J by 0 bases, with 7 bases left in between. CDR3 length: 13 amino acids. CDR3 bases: TGTGCCAGCAAAAGCCTCTCTGGAAACACCATATATTTT. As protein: CASKSLSGNTIYF.

CDR3 bases: TGTGCCAGCAGCTTACTCGCAGGGAGCTATGGCTACACCTTC. Residues: CASSLLAGSYGYTF. The chain carries TRBV7-9 and TRBJ1-2, with D possibly TRBD1 on 5 matching bases. Germline CDR1 SEHNR, CDR2 FQNEAQ (reference sequence). The CDR3 has 14 amino acids. Trimming removed 2 bases at V and 4 bases at J, with 11 bases between.

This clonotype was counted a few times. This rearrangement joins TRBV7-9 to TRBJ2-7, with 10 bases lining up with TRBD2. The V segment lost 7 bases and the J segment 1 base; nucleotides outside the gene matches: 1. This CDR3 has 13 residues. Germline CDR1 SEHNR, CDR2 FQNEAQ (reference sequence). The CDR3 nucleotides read TGTGCCAGCACTAGCGGGGGATCCTACGAGCAGTACTTC. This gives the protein CASTSGGSYEQYF.

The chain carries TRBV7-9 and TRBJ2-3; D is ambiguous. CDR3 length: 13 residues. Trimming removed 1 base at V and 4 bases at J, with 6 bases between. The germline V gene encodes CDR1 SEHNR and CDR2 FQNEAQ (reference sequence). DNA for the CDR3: TGTGCCAGCAGCTTAGACGAGGCAGATACGCAGTATTTT. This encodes CASSLDEADTQYF.

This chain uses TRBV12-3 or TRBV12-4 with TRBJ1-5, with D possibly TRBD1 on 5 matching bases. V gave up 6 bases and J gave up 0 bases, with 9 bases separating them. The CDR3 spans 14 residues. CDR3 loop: CASRQGSSNQPQHF. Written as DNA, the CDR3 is TGTGCCAGCAGGCAGGGTAGTAGCAATCAGCCCCAGCATTTT.

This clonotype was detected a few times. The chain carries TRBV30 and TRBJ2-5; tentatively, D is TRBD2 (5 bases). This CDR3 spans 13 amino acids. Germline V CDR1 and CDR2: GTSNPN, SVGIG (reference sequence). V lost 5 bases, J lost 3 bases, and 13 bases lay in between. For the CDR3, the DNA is TGTGCCTGGGCGAGGGCTAGCAAAGAGACCCAGTACTTC. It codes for CAWARASKETQYF.

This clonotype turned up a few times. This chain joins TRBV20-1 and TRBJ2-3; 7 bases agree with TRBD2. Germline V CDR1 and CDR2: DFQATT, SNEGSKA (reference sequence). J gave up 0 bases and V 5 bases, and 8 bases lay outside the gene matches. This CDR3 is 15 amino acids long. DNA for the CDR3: TGCAGTGCTGGACTAAGCGGGGCAAGCACAGATACGCAGTATTTT. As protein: CSAGLSGASTDTQYF.

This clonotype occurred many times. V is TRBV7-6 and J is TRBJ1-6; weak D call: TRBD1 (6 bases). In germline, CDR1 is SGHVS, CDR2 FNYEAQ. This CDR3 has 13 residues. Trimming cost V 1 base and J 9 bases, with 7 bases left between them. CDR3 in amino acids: CASSLEGVSPLHF. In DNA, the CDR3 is TGTGCCAGCAGCTTAGAGGGGGTTTCACCCCTCCACTTT.

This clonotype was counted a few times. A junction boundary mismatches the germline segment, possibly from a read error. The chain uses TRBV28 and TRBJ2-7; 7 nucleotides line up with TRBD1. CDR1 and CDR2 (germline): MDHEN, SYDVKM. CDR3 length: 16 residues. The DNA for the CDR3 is TGTGCCGGCAGTTCCCCTCGGACAGGCATTACCTACGAGCAGTACTTC. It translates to CAGSSPRTGITYEQYF.

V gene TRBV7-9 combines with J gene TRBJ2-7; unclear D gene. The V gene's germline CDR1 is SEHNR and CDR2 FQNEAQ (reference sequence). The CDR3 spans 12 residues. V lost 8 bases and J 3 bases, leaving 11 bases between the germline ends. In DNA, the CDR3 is TGTGCCAGCGGGCTTGGGTTCTACGAGCAGTACTTC. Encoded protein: CASGLGFYEQYF.

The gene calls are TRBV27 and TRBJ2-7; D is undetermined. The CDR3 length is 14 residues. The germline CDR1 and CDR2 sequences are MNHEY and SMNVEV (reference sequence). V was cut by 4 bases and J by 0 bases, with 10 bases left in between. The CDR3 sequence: CASSWQEFSYEQYF. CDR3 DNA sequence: TGTGCCAGCAGTTGGCAGGAATTCTCCTACGAGCAGTACTTC.

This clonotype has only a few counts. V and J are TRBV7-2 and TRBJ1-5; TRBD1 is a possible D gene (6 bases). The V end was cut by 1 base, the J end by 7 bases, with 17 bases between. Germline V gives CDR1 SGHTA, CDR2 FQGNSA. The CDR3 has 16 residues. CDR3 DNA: TGTGCCAGCAGCTTAGAGCCGGGGGCTTCAAGCCAGCCCCAGCATTTT. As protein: CASSLEPGASSQPQHF.

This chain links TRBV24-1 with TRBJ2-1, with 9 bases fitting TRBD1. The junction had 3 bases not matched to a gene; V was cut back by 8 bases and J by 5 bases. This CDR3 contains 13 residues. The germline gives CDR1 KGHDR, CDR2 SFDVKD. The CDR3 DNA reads TGTGCCACCAAACAGGGGGCGCACAATGAGCAGTTCTTC. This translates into CATKQGAHNEQFF.

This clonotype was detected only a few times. This CDR3 is CASSPTTDNEQFF. Written as DNA, the CDR3 is TGTGCCAGCTCACCAACGACAGACAATGAGCAGTTCTTC. This sequence joins TRBV18 and TRBJ2-1; tentatively, D is TRBD1 (5 bases). The V end lost 2 bases, the J end lost 5 bases, and 7 bases lay between the germline ends. Germline lookup yields CDR1 KGHSH and CDR2 LQKENI. The CDR3 is 13 residues long.